This T cell receptor beta chain was identified during a study of T-cell reconstitution after alpha-beta-depleted transplantation in children. Study-wide points: Expanded graft clones, several hundred of them, were reportedly the source of alpha-beta T cells about two months after transplant. Once a year had passed after transplant, T-cell counts and diversity came mostly from newly produced T cells.

There are many counts of this clonotype. The target antigen is unknown. Molecular barcoding with unique molecular identifiers was used for the TCRbeta library. MiXCR was run by TCRdb on the PCR reads, yielding one entry per CDR3 protein. In the table there are a few hundred thousand distinct CDR3 sequences, 10% to 15% of which are singletons. The specimen comprised PBMCs, mostly from graft donor cells, sampled 360 days after TCRalphabeta/CD19-depleted stem cell transplant. The clonotype originates from a male patient younger than 18 who had a stem cell transplant for acute myeloid leukemia, so the T cells may come from the graft donor.

Here the CDR3 reads CASAYNEQFF. The CDR3 DNA follows: TGTGCCAGCGCTTACAATGAGCAGTTCTTC. The chain is built from TRBV18 and TRBJ2-1; D is undetermined. V was cut by 8 bases and J by 4 bases, with 3 bases left in between. Germline V gene data show CDR1 as KGHSH and CDR2 as LQKENI. This CDR3 spans 10 amino acids.